This T cell receptor (beta chain) was recorded in a study of regulatory T cells in long-lasting Graves disease. Study-wide context: Antithyroid drug exposure in newly diagnosed Graves' patients had lasted under 3 months. Study-wide results and caveats: Newly diagnosed Graves' patients had higher TCR diversity than persistent ones.

Arm-PCR with iRepertoire HTBI primers amplified the CDR3 regions for these TCR beta libraries. MiXCR, applied by TCRdb to the multiplex PCR reads, yields one record per CDR3 protein. The sample includes a few hundred thousand distinct CDR3 sequences, about 10% of them seen just once. The time point: newly diagnosed GD, antithyroid drugs for less than 3 months. PBMCs were the source of the RNA used for TCR sequencing. This clonotype was seen just once. Its target is unknown. One base away lies a much larger clone, so this may be a sequencing read error. Trimming at V came to 6 bases and at J to 4 bases, leaving 10 bases not matched to a gene. The CDR3 extends over 15 amino acids. Germline CDR1 and CDR2: MNHNS and SASEGT. The sample also formed part of further work on T cells in Graves' hyperthyroidism and ophthalmopathy. From that paper: Ophthalmopathy could be told apart from stable hyperthyroidism with a 13 V-J model. Ophthalmopathy was model-predicted a median roughly 6.2 months pre-onset.

This specimen was peripheral blood mononuclear cells (PBMCs), taken at new diagnosis, from a patient treated with antithyroid drugs. V usage is TRBV6-1 and J usage is TRBJ2-3; 7 bases are a match to TRBD2. The origin of this receptor is a woman younger than 30 with Graves disease. DNA for the CDR3: TGTGCCAGCAGGTTAGGACTAGACAGCGCAGATACGCAGTATTTT. It translates to CASRLGLDSADTQYF.